This T cell receptor (beta chain) was profiled in a study of T cells in localized non-small cell lung cancer. Study-level results: Adjacent uninvolved lung had the highest clonality, suggesting focused antigen responses. Elevated circulating T cell density in blood was associated with longer overall survival.

As to this clone: The antigen is not known.

The CDR3 has 14 residues. Germline CDR1 is MNHEY and CDR2 is SMNVEV (reference sequence). V was clipped by 4 bases and J by 5 bases, with 12 bases between them. The repertoire was sequenced with immunoSEQ multiplex PCR; TCRdb's copy has only in-frame clones and lacks some. The profile covers tens of thousands of clones, with 75% to 90% appearing a single time and around 6.1% taken by the ten largest. The chain uses TRBV27 and TRBJ1-5, with a weak D call TRBD1 (6 bases). The sequence was obtained from an older male donor with stage II lung adenocarcinoma. The source was peripheral blood mononuclear cells, collected before any cancer treatment. The CDR3 protein is CASSSGARHQPQHF. The CDR3 DNA reads TGTGCCAGCAGTTCGGGGGCGCGGCATCAGCCCCAGCATTTT.